Listed below are T cell receptor beta chains from one sample, sequenced in a study of blood T cell repertoires in COVID-19. Only in-frame clones appear in the TCRdb table, and some are missing; sequencing was by immunoSEQ multiplex PCR. This table holds tens of thousands of clones, 85% found once. Material: peripheral blood. Receptors were obtained from a human donor in a cohort sampled during active COVID-19. Each CDR3 is given without its conserved first and last residue. D genes are given only for firm matches.

d_gene: TRBD2
v_gene: TRBV24-1
CDR3aa: ATSPSGGANTGELF

d_gene: TRBD1
v_gene: TRBV7-2
CDR3aa: ASSLGQGANQPQH

d_gene: TRBD1
v_gene: TRBV4-3
CDR3aa: ASSQDRQGANEQY

d_gene: NA
v_gene: TRBV7-3
CDR3aa: ASSKADGPYEQY

d_gene: TRBD1
v_gene: TRBV15
CDR3aa: ATSIRQGRF

d_gene: TRBD2
v_gene: TRBV7-2
CDR3aa: ASSSYWTSGGDEQF

d_gene: NA
v_gene: TRBV15
CDR3aa: ATSNRYTEAF

d_gene: TRBD1
v_gene: TRBV3-1/TRBV3-2
CDR3aa: ASSQERLTDRGDEQY

d_gene: NA
v_gene: TRBV21-1
CDR3aa: ASTTGGPTNEKLF

d_gene: TRBD2
v_gene: TRBV29-1
CDR3aa: SVEETSGGPPQETQY

d_gene: NA
v_gene: TRBV11-2
CDR3aa: ASSPNRVGPHGELF

d_gene: NA
v_gene: TRBV12-3/TRBV12-4
CDR3aa: ASAKPYQPQH

d_gene: TRBD1
v_gene: TRBV4-1
CDR3aa: ASSQVDRVNEKLF

d_gene: TRBD1
v_gene: TRBV7-9
CDR3aa: ASSLIGSTGGRNQPQH

d_gene: NA
v_gene: TRBV11-2
CDR3aa: ASSSITGRSGNTIY

d_gene: TRBD1
v_gene: TRBV5-4
CDR3aa: ASSYPGGAAPGELF

d_gene: NA
v_gene: TRBV28
CDR3aa: ASSWHTEAF

d_gene: TRBD2
v_gene: TRBV7-2
CDR3aa: ASSETSGGSTSTDTQY